One T cell receptor (beta chain) is described in this entry. What antigen it recognizes has not been identified. No base quality values were provided; no much bigger clone lies one nucleotide off. The record originates from a study of siplizumab effects on memory and regulatory T cells (dated by TCRdb to between 2017 and 2020). About the investigation overall: The study looked at the effect of siplizumab, an anti-CD2 antibody, on alloreactive T-cell subsets in allogeneic mixed lymphocyte reactions made from human PBMCs. Beyond this particular receptor, the publication reports: Of the alloreactive CD4+ clones that could be mapped, the Treg-derived share averaged 68.8% with siplizumab compared with around 25% in control reactions. Greater diversity appeared to be present in unstimulated naive T cells than in memory T cells, and a substantial contribution to the alloresponse seemed to be made by naive cells. Siplizumab significantly lowered the cumulative frequency of alloreactive sequences that could be traced to unstimulated CD4+ memory T cells. The suppressive function of proliferating Tregs from siplizumab cultures was not functionally confirmed. Because sequences at frequencies below about 10^-5 were poorly captured, only a minor fraction of alloreactive clones could be mapped back to unstimulated subsets. About 80-96% of proliferating CD4+ or CD8+ clones could not be given a naive or memory phenotype.

TCRbeta CDR3 sequencing was performed on sorted unstimulated T cells and on proliferating T cells recovered from mixed lymphocyte reactions. Fresh whole blood from approximately 10 HLA-typed healthy donors was used to isolate PBMCs. CDR1 MGHRA and CDR2 YSYEKL are derived from the germline V gene. V was cut back by 0 bases and J by 0 bases, leaving a gap of 9 bases between them. From the cysteine up to the phenylalanine, the CDR3 has a length of 15 residues. The kept DNA is CDR3 alone, 45 bases in frame from the first base. The library relied on the immunoSEQ multiplex PCR assay. The deep sequencing platform assayed about 10^5 TCR templates per sample. Genomic DNA extracted from sorted T cells was the material used for TCRbeta CDR3 sequencing. Turning to the authors' computational methods: The R programming language was used for clonal analysis of the TCRbeta CDR3 data. Alloreactive CD4+ and CD8+ clones were identified by comparing unstimulated samples to CFSE-low samples taken after the reaction. Regulatory or non-regulatory origin was assigned to alloreactive CD4+ clones by matching of sequences to sorted unstimulated Treg and non-Treg repertoires. The source is immuneACCESS, and TCRdb retained only in-frame sequences with V and J called. Part of the clones is not carried over; for the studies checked, unresolved V genes explain less than half of this, and the remainder is unexplained. That table furnishes V, J and clone size, whereas the DNA furnished D and trimming. This sample gives approximately 75,000 clones in total; 93% of them show up just once. Of the sample, roughly 5.2% is held by the ten largest clones.

The sequenced material came from CD8+ T cells sorted from blood. The chain is assembled from TRBV4-1 and TRBJ2-7; TRBD1 is a possible D gene, resting on 6 matching bases. This clonotype was sampled from a human donor in good health. The DNA sequence follows: TGCGCCAGCAGCCAAGATCGGGACAACTCCTACGAGCAGTACTTC. Its translation is CASSQDRDNSYEQYF.